The 5 T cell receptor beta chains reported below all come from one sample, sequenced in a study of T-cell memory formation after mild COVID-19 (dated by TCRdb to the early 2020s). To prepare the library, 5' RACE was applied. Instrument used: Illumina NovaSeq 6000. TCRdb's own reprocessing of the public reads used fastp at Q25 and MiXCR and kept productive beta chains. Rows with one shared CDR3 protein collapse into an entry with the most common genes and DNA. The sample has about half a million distinct CDR3 sequences on record, roughly 20% of them singletons. The ten top clones hold around 12% of the sample. Specimen: PBMCs or a T cell subset sorted from them (not recorded which). The receptor set was obtained from an adult woman who had mild COVID-19 (a few samples of this study predate the infection). The sample titles of this study are shuffled in the database, so cell type and time point are left out; the donor was told from shared clones.

This clonotype was found a few times. The CDR3 reads CASSQVYRAGGWEQFF. CDR3 bases: TGTGCCAGCAGCCAAGTTTATCGGGCAGGGGGATGGGAGCAGTTCTTC. The rearrangement joins TRBV3-1 to TRBJ2-1, with 7 bases matching TRBD1. CDR3 length equals 16 residues. V lost 1 base and J lost 10; bases outside the gene matches: 13. Per the germline V gene, CDR1 is LGHDT and CDR2 is YNNKEL (reference sequence).

This chain joins TRBV30 and TRBJ1-2; possibly TRBD1 for D (6 bases). There are 13 residues in the CDR3. CDR1 is GTSNPN and CDR2 is SVGIG in the germline V gene (reference sequence). Trimming took off 4 bases at V and 1 base at J, with 10 bases between the two ends. CDR3 DNA: TGTGCCTGGAACCTACAGGGTAACTATGGCTACACCTTC. Translating it yields CAWNLQGNYGYTF.

This rearrangement joins TRBV4-1 to TRBJ2-5; 10 nucleotides agree with TRBD2. V shed 4 bases and J 3 bases; nucleotides not matched to a gene: 5. Germline CDR1 and CDR2: MGHRA and YSYEKL. The CDR3 consists of 15 residues. This chain's CDR3 is CASSRDGLAEETQYF. CDR3 nucleotides: TGCGCCAGCAGCCGCGACGGACTAGCGGAAGAGACCCAGTACTTC.

In DNA, the CDR3 is TGTGCCAGCAGCCAACGACCATTTGCCTTCGAGCAGTACTTC. It translates to CASSQRPFAFEQYF. The chain recombines TRBV5-5 with TRBJ2-7; D uncertain. Per germline, CDR1 SGHKS and CDR2 YYEKEE (reference sequence). Between the trimmed V and J ends, which lost 4 bases and 6 bases, there was a span of 17 bases. The CDR3 covers 14 residues.

The chain links TRBV29-1 to TRBJ2-1; no clear D. V lost 3 bases, J lost 4 bases, and 10 bases lay in between. The CDR3 contains 13 residues. CDR1 is SQVTM and CDR2 is ANQGSEA in the germline V gene. CDR3 nucleotides: TGCAGCGTTGACGCGCCTTTATACAATGAGCAGTTCTTC. Translation: CSVDAPLYNEQFF.